This passage covers 10 T cell receptor beta chains from one sample sequenced in a study of response to subunit inactivated influenza vaccine. TCRdb reprocessed the RT-PCR reads via MiXCR and lists one record per CDR3 protein. The sample includes about 190,000 distinct CDR3 sequences, roughly an eighth of them seen just once. The starting material was CD8+ T cells sorted from PBMCs, obtained more than 4 days after vaccination. Receptors originate from a man in his fifties who received an inactivated influenza vaccine.

This clonotype has a handful of counts. This chain uses TRBV7-6 with TRBJ2-2, with 10 bases fitting TRBD1. There are 15 residues in the CDR3. Germline V gives CDR1 SGHVS, CDR2 FNYEAQ. V shed 5 bases, J shed 4 bases, and the junction held 4 bases outside the gene matches. The CDR3 DNA is TGTGCCAGCAGCCCCGGACAGGGGGTCACCGGGGAGCTGTTTTTT. It codes for CASSPGQGVTGELFF.

This clonotype was counted a few times. CDR3 DNA: TGTGCCAGCAGCTTGGGGACAGGCCACTCTGGGGCCAACGTCCTGACTTTC. Its translation is CASSLGTGHSGANVLTF. The chain links TRBV7-9 to TRBJ2-6, with 8 bases lining up with TRBD1. V gave up 3 bases and J gave up 0 bases; unmatched junction bases: 4. The V gene's germline CDR1 is SEHNR and CDR2 FQNEAQ (reference sequence). The CDR3 sequence is 17 residues long.

CDR3 coding DNA: TGTGCCAGCAGTGAATTGGAGACTCAGCCCCAGCATTTT. Residues: CASSELETQPQHF. The chain carries TRBV25-1 and TRBJ1-5; D unclear. Germline loops: CDR1 MGHDK, CDR2 SYGVNS. The CDR3 consists of 13 residues. V was clipped by 1 base and J by 6 bases, with 7 bases between them.

The chain joins TRBV25-1 to TRBJ2-7; possible D gene TRBD2, 6 bases. Germline V gives CDR1 MGHDK, CDR2 SYGVNS. V dropped 2 bases and J dropped 3 bases, with 23 bases sitting between them. This CDR3 contains 18 residues. CDR3 protein: CASSEGPSANFRGYEQYF. CDR3 bases: TGTGCCAGCAGTGAAGGCCCTAGCGCGAACTTCCGTGGCTACGAGCAGTACTTC.

This clonotype has only a few counts. The chain combines TRBV20-1 with TRBJ1-1; D not certain. Trimming left V 3 bases short and J 6 bases short, with 14 bases between. The CDR3 is 13 amino acids. CDR1 and CDR2 (germline): DFQATT, SNEGSKA (reference sequence). CDR3 region: CSASMWERPEAFF. CDR3 sequence (DNA): TGCAGTGCTAGTATGTGGGAACGGCCTGAAGCTTTCTTT.

The chain recombines TRBV6-2 or TRBV6-3 with TRBJ2-2; 8 nucleotides align to TRBD2. CDR1 and CDR2 from the germline V gene are MNHEY and SVGEGT. This CDR3 has 20 residues. Trimming took 0 bases from V and 2 from J; bases not matched to a gene: 14. The CDR3 nucleotides are TGTGCCAGCAGTTACTCAGCCTTGTGGCAACTAGCGGTTAACACCGGGGAGCTGTTTTTT. Translating it yields CASSYSALWQLAVNTGELFF.

This clonotype was picked up a small number of times. The V call is TRBV29-1, the J call TRBJ2-2, with D unclear. CDR1 is SQVTM and CDR2 is ANQGSEA in the germline V gene. CDR3 length: 13 amino acids. V lost 3 bases, J lost 4 bases, and 9 bases lay in between. The chain's CDR3 is CSVDSDGTGELFF. The CDR3 bases are TGCAGCGTTGATTCGGATGGCACCGGGGAGCTGTTTTTT.

The V gene is TRBV28, the J gene TRBJ2-3; 13 bases agree with TRBD2. J lost 6 bases, V lost 5 bases, and 11 bases had no gene match. CDR1 MDHEN and CDR2 SYDVKM come from the germline V gene. The CDR3 length is 17 residues. The DNA of the CDR3 is TGTGCCAGCAGTGATCCCTCCGGGACTAGCGGGACGGATACGCAGTATTTT. Residues: CASSDPSGTSGTDTQYF.

This clonotype has just a few counts. The chain uses TRBV2 and TRBJ2-1; D perhaps matches TRBD1 (6 bases). Looked up from germline, CDR1 is SNHLY and CDR2 is FYNNEI. There are 15 residues in the CDR3. Trimming left V 3 bases short and J 3 bases short, with 12 bases between. CDR3 in amino acids: CASSDDGRGYNEQFF. DNA of the CDR3: TGTGCCAGCAGTGATGATGGCAGGGGCTACAATGAGCAGTTCTTC.

The rearrangement joins TRBV20-1 to TRBJ2-1, with 7 bases fitting TRBD2. The trim removed 3 bases at V and 6 bases at J, leaving 11 bases unmatched. The CDR3 totals 15 residues. Germline values: CDR1 DFQATT, CDR2 SNEGSKA (reference sequence). The DNA of the CDR3 is TGCAGTGCTAGGCCGCCTGGACTAGATTTCAATGAGCAGTTCTTC. Translated: CSARPPGLDFNEQFF.